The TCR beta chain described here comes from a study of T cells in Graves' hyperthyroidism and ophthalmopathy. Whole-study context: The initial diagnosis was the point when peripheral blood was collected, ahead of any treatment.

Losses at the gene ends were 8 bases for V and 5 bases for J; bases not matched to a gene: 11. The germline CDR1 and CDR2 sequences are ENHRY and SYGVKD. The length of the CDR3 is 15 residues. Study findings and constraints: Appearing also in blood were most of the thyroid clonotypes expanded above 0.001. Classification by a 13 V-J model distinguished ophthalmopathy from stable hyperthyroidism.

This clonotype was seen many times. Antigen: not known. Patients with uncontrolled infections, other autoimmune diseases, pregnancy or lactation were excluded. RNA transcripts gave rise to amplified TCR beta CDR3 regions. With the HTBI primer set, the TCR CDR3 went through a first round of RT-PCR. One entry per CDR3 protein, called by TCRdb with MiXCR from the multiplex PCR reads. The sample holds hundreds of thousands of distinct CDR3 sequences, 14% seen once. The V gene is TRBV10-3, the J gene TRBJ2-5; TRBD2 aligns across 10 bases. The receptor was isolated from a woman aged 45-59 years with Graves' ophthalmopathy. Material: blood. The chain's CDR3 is CAIQGQLAGLETQYF. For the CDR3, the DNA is TGTGCCATCCAGGGACAACTAGCGGGATTGGAGACCCAGTACTTC.